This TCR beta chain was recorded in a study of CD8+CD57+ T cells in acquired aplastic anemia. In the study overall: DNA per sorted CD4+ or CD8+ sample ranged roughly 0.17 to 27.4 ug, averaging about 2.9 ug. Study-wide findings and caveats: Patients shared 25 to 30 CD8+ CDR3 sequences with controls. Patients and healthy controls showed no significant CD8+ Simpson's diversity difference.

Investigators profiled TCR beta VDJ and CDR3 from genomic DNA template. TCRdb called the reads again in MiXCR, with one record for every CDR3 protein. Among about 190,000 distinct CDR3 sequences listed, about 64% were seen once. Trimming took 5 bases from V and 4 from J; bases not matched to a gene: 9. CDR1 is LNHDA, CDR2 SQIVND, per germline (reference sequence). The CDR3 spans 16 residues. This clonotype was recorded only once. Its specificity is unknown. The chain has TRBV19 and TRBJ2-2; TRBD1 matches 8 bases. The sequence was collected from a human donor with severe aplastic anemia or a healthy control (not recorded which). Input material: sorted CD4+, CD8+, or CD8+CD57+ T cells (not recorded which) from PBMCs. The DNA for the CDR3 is TGTGCCAGTAGTCCAGGACAGGGCGAAAGCACCGGGGAGCTGTTTTTT. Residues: CASSPGQGESTGELFF.